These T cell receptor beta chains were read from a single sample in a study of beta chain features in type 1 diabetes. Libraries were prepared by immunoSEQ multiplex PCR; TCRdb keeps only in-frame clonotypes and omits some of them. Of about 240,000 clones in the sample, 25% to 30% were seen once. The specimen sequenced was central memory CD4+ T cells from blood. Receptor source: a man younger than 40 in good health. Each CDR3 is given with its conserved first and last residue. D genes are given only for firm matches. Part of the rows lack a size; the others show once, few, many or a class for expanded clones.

cdr3_nt: TGTGCCAGCAGCCCCGCCCAGCGGGAGCCCCACGAGCAGTACTTC
cdr3_aa: CASSPAQREPHEQYF
d_call: TRBD2
clone_size: .
v_call: TRBV7-9
j_call: TRBJ2-7
cdr3_length: 15

cdr3_nt: TGTGCCAGCAGACCTCAGCTAGGTCCTTACGAGCAGTACTTC
cdr3_aa: CASRPQLGPYEQYF
d_call: .
clone_size: .
v_call: TRBV28
j_call: TRBJ2-7
cdr3_length: 14

cdr3_nt: TGTGCCAGCAGCCGCTTTGCGGGGAGCACAGATACGCAGTATTTT
cdr3_aa: CASSRFAGSTDTQYF
d_call: .
clone_size: few
v_call: TRBV7-8
j_call: TRBJ2-3
cdr3_length: 15

cdr3_nt: TGTGCCAGCAGCCCGACAGGCTATGAGCAGTTCTTC
cdr3_aa: CASSPTGYEQFF
d_call: .
clone_size: .
v_call: TRBV7-2
j_call: TRBJ2-1
cdr3_length: 12

cdr3_nt: TGTGCCAGCAGTAACCTGCACGGTGGGGATGGCTACACCTTC
cdr3_aa: CASSNLHGGDGYTF
d_call: .
clone_size: .
v_call: TRBV27
j_call: TRBJ1-2
cdr3_length: 14

cdr3_nt: TGTGCTAGTGGACTCGGGGTATCTGGAAACACCATATATTTT
cdr3_aa: CASGLGVSGNTIYF
d_call: .
clone_size: .
v_call: TRBV12-5
j_call: TRBJ1-3
cdr3_length: 14

cdr3_nt: TGTGCCAGCCGCAGCGGGAGGGTAACAGATACGCAGTATTTT
cdr3_aa: CASRSGRVTDTQYF
d_call: TRBD2
clone_size: .
v_call: TRBV7-8
j_call: TRBJ2-3
cdr3_length: 14

cdr3_nt: TGTGCCAGCTCACATACTTCCCAGGGGTACCACAATGAGCAGTTCTTC
cdr3_aa: CASSHTSQGYHNEQFF
d_call: .
clone_size: few
v_call: TRBV18
j_call: TRBJ2-1
cdr3_length: 16

cdr3_nt: TGTGCCAGCAGTTTCTCTAGCGGGAGTTTTCCCCACGAGCAGTACTTC
cdr3_aa: CASSFSSGSFPHEQYF
d_call: TRBD2
clone_size: few
v_call: TRBV27
j_call: TRBJ2-7
cdr3_length: 16

cdr3_nt: TGTGCCAGCAGCCTACTAGTGCATCGGAACAATGAGCAGTTCTTC
cdr3_aa: CASSLLVHRNNEQFF
d_call: .
clone_size: few
v_call: TRBV7-2
j_call: TRBJ2-1
cdr3_length: 15

cdr3_nt: TGCAGCGTTGATGAGGGATCGAACACTGAAGCTTTCTTT
cdr3_aa: CSVDEGSNTEAFF
d_call: .
clone_size: few
v_call: TRBV29-1
j_call: TRBJ1-1
cdr3_length: 13

cdr3_nt: TGCAGTGCTGCCGGGGCCAACGTCCTGACTTTC
cdr3_aa: CSAAGANVLTF
d_call: .
clone_size: few
v_call: TRBV20-1
j_call: TRBJ2-6
cdr3_length: 11